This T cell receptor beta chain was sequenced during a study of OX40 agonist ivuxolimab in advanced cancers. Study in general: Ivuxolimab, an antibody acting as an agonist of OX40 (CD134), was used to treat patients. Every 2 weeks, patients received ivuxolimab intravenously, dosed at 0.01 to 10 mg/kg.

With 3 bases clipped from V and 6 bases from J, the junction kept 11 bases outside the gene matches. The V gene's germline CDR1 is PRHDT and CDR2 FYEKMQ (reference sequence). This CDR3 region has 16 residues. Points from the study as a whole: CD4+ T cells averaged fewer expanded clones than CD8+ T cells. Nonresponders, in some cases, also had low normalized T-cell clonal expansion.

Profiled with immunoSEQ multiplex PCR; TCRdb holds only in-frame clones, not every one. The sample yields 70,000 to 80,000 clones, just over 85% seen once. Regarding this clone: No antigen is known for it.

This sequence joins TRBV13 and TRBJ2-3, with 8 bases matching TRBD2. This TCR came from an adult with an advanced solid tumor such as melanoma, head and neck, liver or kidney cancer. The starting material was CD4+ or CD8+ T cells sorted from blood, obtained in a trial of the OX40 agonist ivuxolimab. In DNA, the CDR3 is TGTGCCAGCAGCTTCTCAGCGGGGGCACCTGGTGATACGCAGTATTTT. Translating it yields CASSFSAGAPGDTQYF.